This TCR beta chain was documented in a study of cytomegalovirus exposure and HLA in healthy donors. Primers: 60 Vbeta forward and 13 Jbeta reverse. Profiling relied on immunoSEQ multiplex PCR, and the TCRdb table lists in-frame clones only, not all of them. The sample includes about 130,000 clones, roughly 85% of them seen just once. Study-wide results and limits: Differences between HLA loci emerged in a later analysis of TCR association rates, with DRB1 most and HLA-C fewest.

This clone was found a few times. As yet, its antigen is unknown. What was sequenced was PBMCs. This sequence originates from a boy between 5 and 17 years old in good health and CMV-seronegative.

DNA of the CDR3: TGTGCCAGTAGACAGGGGGCGGGAGGCTACACCTTC. This translates into CASRQGAGGYTF. This sequence joins TRBV19 and TRBJ1-2; 9 positions match TRBD1. CDR3 length: 12 residues. V lost 6 bases and J lost 8; bases outside the gene matches: 4. Looked up from germline, CDR1 is LNHDA and CDR2 is SQIVND (reference sequence). The entire variable domain, with the rest obtained from reference TRBV19 and TRBJ1-2, is as follows: DGGITQSPKYLFRKEGQNVTLSCEQNLNHDAMYWYRQDPGQGLRLIYYSQIVNDFQKGDIAEGYSVSREKKESFPLTVTSAQKNPTAFYLCASRQGAGGYTFGSGTRLTVV.